This T cell receptor beta chain was recovered during a study of vaccination effects on CD4 cells after COVID-19. V lost 0 bases to trimming and J lost 7 bases; unmatched junction nucleotides: 1. The CDR3 spans 15 residues. In germline, CDR1 is MNHEY, CDR2 SVGEGT. Comments on this clone: What it recognizes is unknown.

TCRdb's table, derived via immunoSEQ multiplex PCR, lists solely in-frame clones and lacks some. The sample includes tens of thousands of clones, 55% to 75% of them seen just once. ViraFEST assay sequencing came after antigen-specific CD4+ T cells were expanded with viral peptide pools. A roughly 10-day culture period preceded the isolation of CD4+ T cells. Nucleocapsid antibody tests were negative, and the vaccine recipients had no prior SARS-CoV-2 infection. This sample comprised CD4+ T cells from PBMCs cultured with HCoV-OC43 spike peptides, obtained before COVID-19 vaccination. Subset: HCoV-OC43 spike overlapping peptide pool stimulation. The clonotype comes from a human donor who received a COVID-19 vaccine. The chain recombines TRBV6-2 or TRBV6-3 with TRBJ1-6, with TRBD1 matching 9 bases. The CDR3 DNA reads TGTGCCAGCAGTTACTCAGGGACAGGGAATTCACCCCTCCACTTT. It is translated as CASSYSGTGNSPLHF.